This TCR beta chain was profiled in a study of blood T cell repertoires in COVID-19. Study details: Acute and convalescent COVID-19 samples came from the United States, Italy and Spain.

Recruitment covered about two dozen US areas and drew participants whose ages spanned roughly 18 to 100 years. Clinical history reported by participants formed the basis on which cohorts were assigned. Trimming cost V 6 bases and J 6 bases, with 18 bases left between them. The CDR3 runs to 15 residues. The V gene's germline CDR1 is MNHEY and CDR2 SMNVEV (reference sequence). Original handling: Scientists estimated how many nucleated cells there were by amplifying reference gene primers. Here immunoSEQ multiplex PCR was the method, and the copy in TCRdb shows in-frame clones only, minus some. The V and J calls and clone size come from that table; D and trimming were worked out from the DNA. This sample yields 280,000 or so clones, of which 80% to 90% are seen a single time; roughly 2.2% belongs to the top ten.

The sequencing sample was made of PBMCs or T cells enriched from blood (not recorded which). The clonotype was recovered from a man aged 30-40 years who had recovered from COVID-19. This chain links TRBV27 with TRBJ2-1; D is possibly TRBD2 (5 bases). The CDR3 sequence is CASSYGVRRGNEQFF. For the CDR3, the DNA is TGTGCCAGCAGCTACGGGGTGCGACGGGGCAATGAGCAGTTCTTC.